This T cell receptor (beta chain) was identified during a study of T cells after yellow fever vaccination. Overall study findings and caveats: Secondary responses were weaker yet peaked faster, day 5 versus 15.

TCRdb re-called the 5' RACE reads with MiXCR, one entry per CDR3 protein. Of 450,000 to 550,000 distinct CDR3 sequences listed, about a fifth are singletons. CDR3 size: 20 residues. The V and J ends lost 3 bases and 6 bases, in that order; junction bases with no gene match: 17. Germline values: CDR1 SGHRS, CDR2 YFSETQ. This clonotype was detected ten times or more. Its cognate antigen is unknown. The J gene is TRBJ2-4, the V gene TRBV5-1; the match to TRBD2 covers 14 bases. The receptor's source is a man between 18 and 29 years old who received the YFV17D yellow fever vaccine. The sequences come from PBMCs, collected 21 days after the first yellow fever vaccination. CDR3 DNA: TGCGCCAGCAGCTGGAAGAATCCGGGACTAGCGGGGGCCCGAGGAAACATTCAGTACTTC. Amino acids: CASSWKNPGLAGARGNIQYF.